A selection of T cell receptor beta chains follows, all from one sample in a study of Ad26.COV2.S vaccination and SARS-CoV-2 variants. TCRdb keeps only in-frame clones here, not all; method: immunoSEQ multiplex PCR. The table lists 300,000 to 400,000 clones, roughly 87% of them singletons. The specimen comprised peripheral blood, sampled in a trial of Ad26.COV2.S vaccine versus placebo. These receptors were obtained from a person aged 18-65 years who received the Ad26.COV2.S COVID-19 vaccine or a placebo. CDR3s include the opening cysteine and the closing phenylalanine or tryptophan. The D gene is left open where the match is weak. Clone size, where shown, is once, few, many, or a class for clones that have expanded.

clone_size,v_call,d_call,j_call,cdr3_nt,cdr3_aa
.,TRBV5-4,.,TRBJ2-7,TGTGCCAGCAGTTTAGGAACTAGACCTTACGAGCAGTACTTC,CASSLGTRPYEQYF
.,TRBV28,TRBD1,TRBJ2-1,TGTGCCAGCACCCCCAGGGGGCCGCGAATGGATGAGCAGTTCTTC,CASTPRGPRMDEQFF
.,TRBV11-1,.,TRBJ2-7,TGTGCCAGCAGCGTTTCCCGCTACGAGCAGTACTTC,CASSVSRYEQYF
.,TRBV19,.,TRBJ1-6,TGTGCCAGTAGTGGGTCGGCAGGCTCCTATAATTCACCCCTCCACTTT,CASSGSAGSYNSPLHF
.,TRBV6-2/TRBV6-3,TRBD1,TRBJ2-7,TGTGCCAGCAGTGGACAGGGCTCCTACGAGCAGTACTTC,CASSGQGSYEQYF
.,TRBV24-1,.,TRBJ1-2,TGTGCCACCAGTGATGCCGGGACGGCTTATGGCTACACCTTC,CATSDAGTAYGYTF
.,TRBV6-2/TRBV6-3,.,TRBJ1-1,TGTGCCAGCAGTGAGGGACCGAACACTGAAGCTTTCTTT,CASSEGPNTEAFF
few,TRBV4-3,TRBD2,TRBJ2-7,TGCGCCAGCAGCCAAGATCGGGGAGGGATCTACGAGCAGTACTTC,CASSQDRGGIYEQYF
.,TRBV6-5,.,TRBJ1-1,TGTGCCAGCAGCCCCCGGACCGGGAACACTGAAGCTTTCTTT,CASSPRTGNTEAFF
.,TRBV6-5,.,TRBJ1-2,TGTGCCAGCAGTTACAGCCACAGTAACTATGGCTACACCTTC,CASSYSHSNYGYTF
.,TRBV4-3,.,TRBJ2-7,TGCGCCAGCAGCCAAGGGGCAGGGTCCTACGAGCAGTACTTC,CASSQGAGSYEQYF
.,TRBV5-6,.,TRBJ2-7,TGTGCCAGCAGCTTGGTGGCAGGGGCCTACGAGCAGTACTTC,CASSLVAGAYEQYF
.,TRBV14,TRBD1,TRBJ2-2,TGTGCCAGCAGCCTCCTACCTGGGACAGGACTCACCGGGGAGCTGTTTTTT,CASSLLPGTGLTGELFF
.,TRBV6-2/TRBV6-3,TRBD1,TRBJ1-5,TGTGCCAGCAGCACCGGGACAGGGGGCTTTGGGGGTCAGCCCCAGCATTTT,CASSTGTGGFGGQPQHF
.,TRBV5-4,TRBD1,TRBJ1-2,TGTGCCAGCAGCCCCCCGACAGGGCCTAGCTATGGCTACACCTTC,CASSPPTGPSYGYTF
.,TRBV30,.,TRBJ1-5,TGTGCCTTAACAACAGGGCCTAACAATCAGCCCCAGCATTTT,CALTTGPNNQPQHF
.,TRBV5-4,.,TRBJ2-5,TGTGCCAGCAGCTTCCGGACACGGGGGCAAGAGACCCAGTACTTC,CASSFRTRGQETQYF
.,TRBV19,.,TRBJ1-1,TGTGCCAGTAAGACGGGAATGAACACTGAAGCTTTCTTT,CASKTGMNTEAFF
.,TRBV7-6,TRBD1,TRBJ2-2,TGTGCCAGCAGTACCTGGACAGGGGCGAACACCGGGGAGCTGTTTTTT,CASSTWTGANTGELFF
.,TRBV29-1,.,TRBJ1-2,TGCAGCGTTGAAGAGGTGAGGGCACGAGGCTACACCTTC,CSVEEVRARGYTF
.,TRBV11-2,.,TRBJ2-1,TGTGCCAGCAGCTCCAGCCTGGTTTTCGCTCGCGATGAGCAGTTCTTC,CASSSSLVFARDEQFF
few,TRBV5-1,TRBD2,TRBJ2-5,TGCGCCAGCAGCTTGGGGGGAGGGGTCGTGGAGACCCAGTACTTC,CASSLGGGVVETQYF
.,TRBV6-5,.,TRBJ1-1,TGTGCCAGCATCCTCCAGGGATTCATGAACACTGAAGCTTTCTTT,CASILQGFMNTEAFF
.,TRBV7-9,.,TRBJ1-1,TGTGCCAGCAGCTTCGCAGGGGCGAGCACTGAAGCTTTCTTT,CASSFAGASTEAFF
.,TRBV18,TRBD1,TRBJ2-1,TGTGCCAGCTCACCACTCAGGGACAGTTACAATGAGCAGTTCTTC,CASSPLRDSYNEQFF
.,TRBV7-6,.,TRBJ1-1,TGTGCCAGCAGCTTAGCCGAAATCGGGACGGTAAACACTGAAGCTTTCTTT,CASSLAEIGTVNTEAFF
once,TRBV27,TRBD1,TRBJ2-3,TGTGCCAGCAGTGTACAGGGGGCGAGAGATACGCAGTATTTT,CASSVQGARDTQYF
.,TRBV5-8,.,TRBJ2-2,TGTGCCAGCAGCTCCCATAGACAGGCCGGGGAGCTGTTTTTT,CASSSHRQAGELFF
.,TRBV19,TRBD1,TRBJ1-1,TGTGCCAGTAGTGCGGGACAGGGAAACACTGAAGCTTTCTTT,CASSAGQGNTEAFF
.,TRBV7-3,.,TRBJ1-1,TGTGCCAGCAGCTTATTAGGAAGTAGCACTGAAGCTTTCTTT,CASSLLGSSTEAFF
.,TRBV6-1,.,TRBJ1-3,TGTGCCAGCAGTGAGGACTTTAAAAACACCATATATTTT,CASSEDFKNTIYF
.,TRBV24-1,TRBD1,TRBJ1-4,TGTGCCACCAGTGACTCGGCGACTCGGGACAGCGACTTAAATGAAAAACTGTTTTTT,CATSDSATRDSDLNEKLFF
.,TRBV3-1/TRBV3-2,TRBD1,TRBJ1-4,TGTGCCAGCAGCCTTCAGGGGGCTGGGGAAAAACTGTTTTTT,CASSLQGAGEKLFF
once,TRBV7-8,TRBD1,TRBJ2-1,TGTGCCAGCAGCTTGACGGGACAGGTGTACAATGAGCAGTTCTTC,CASSLTGQVYNEQFF
.,TRBV7-3,TRBD1,TRBJ2-3,TGTGCCAGCAGCCCGACAGGGGGTTTTTCAGATACGCAGTATTTT,CASSPTGGFSDTQYF
.,TRBV6-5,TRBD1,TRBJ1-1,TGTGCCAGCAGTTACCAGGGGGAACGGGGGAACACTGAAGCTTTCTTT,CASSYQGERGNTEAFF
.,TRBV7-2,.,TRBJ1-5,TGTGCCAGCAGCCCGGCCAGGGCTGCCCTTAATCAGCCCCAGCATTTT,CASSPARAALNQPQHF
.,TRBV5-1,.,TRBJ2-3,TGCGCCAGCACCGGCGGGGGCGGTACAGATACGCAGTATTTT,CASTGGGGTDTQYF
few,TRBV6-2/TRBV6-3,.,TRBJ1-5,TGTGCCAGCAGTTCCTACTCTGGAAGCAATCAGCCCCAGCATTTT,CASSSYSGSNQPQHF
.,TRBV7-9,.,TRBJ1-4,TGTGCCAGCAGCCTAGCCGGCAGGCCCTCTAATGAAAAACTGTTTTTT,CASSLAGRPSNEKLFF